Below, one T cell receptor (beta chain) is given with its context. The antigen remains undetermined. Using immunoSEQ multiplex PCR, the repertoire was profiled, and TCRdb retains in-frame clones only, with some absent. The sample has around 1.9 million clones, 90% to 95% seen once. V gave up 4 bases and J gave up 9 bases, with 10 bases separating them. The V gene's germline CDR1 is MGHDK and CDR2 SYGVNS. The CDR3 sequence is 12 residues long. This entry is derived from a study of shared clonotypes between healthy human individuals. Points from the study as a whole: The authors sampled blood alone, and tissue repertoires likely differ. A handful of donors shared 4.5% to 6.5% of their naive CD4 clonotypes. Naive subsets, compared against memory subsets, generally had larger estimated richness values.

Terminally differentiated effector memory CD45RA+ cells were excluded by CCR7 positive selection of CD45RO-negative cells. This sequence originates from a man aged 18 to 29 in good health. Some clones in this sample may be carry-over from other donors' samples. This chain uses TRBV25-1 with TRBJ2-1; D gene uncertain. Sequencing used naive CD8+ T cells from PBMCs. For the CDR3, the DNA is TGTGCCAGCAGTGGGGTCCGCGGTGAGCAGTTCTTC. It is translated as CASSGVRGEQFF. The entire variable domain, with the rest obtained from reference TRBV25-1 and TRBJ2-1, is as follows: EADIYQTPRYLVIGTGKKITLECSQTMGHDKMYWYQQDPGMELHLIHYSYGVNSTEKGDLSSESTVSRIRTEHFPLTLESARPSHTSQYLCASSGVRGEQFFGPGTRLTVL.